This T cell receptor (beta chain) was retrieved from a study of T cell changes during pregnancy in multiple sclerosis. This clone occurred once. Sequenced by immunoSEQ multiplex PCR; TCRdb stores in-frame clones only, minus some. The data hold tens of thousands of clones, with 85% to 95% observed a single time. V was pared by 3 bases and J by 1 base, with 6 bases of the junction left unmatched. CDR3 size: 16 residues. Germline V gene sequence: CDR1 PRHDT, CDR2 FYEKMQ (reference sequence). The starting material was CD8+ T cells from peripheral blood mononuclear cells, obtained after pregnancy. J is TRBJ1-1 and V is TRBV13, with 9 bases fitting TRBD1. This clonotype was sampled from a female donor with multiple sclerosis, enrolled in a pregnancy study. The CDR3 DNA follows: TGTGCCAGCAGCTTCCCCGGGACAGGGTGGAACACTGAAGCTTTCTTT. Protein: CASSFPGTGWNTEAFF.